Given below is one TCR beta chain in context. The germline V gene has CDR1 MNHEY and CDR2 SVGAGI. Trimming left V 6 bases short and J 5 bases short, with 15 bases between. This CDR3 has 14 residues. TCRdb's table, derived via immunoSEQ multiplex PCR, lists solely in-frame clones and lacks some. Here the sample spans about 26,000 clones, approximately 78% being singletons. This entry comes from a study of stem cell transplantation in POMP-related autoinflammatory disease. This sample comprised CD4+ T cells from PBMCs, obtained before stem cell transplantation. The sequence was collected from a human donor with POMP-related autoinflammation and immune dysregulation (PRAID). J is TRBJ2-3 and V is TRBV6-5; TRBD1 is a possible D gene (5 bases). As DNA, the CDR3 is TGTGCCAGCAGCACAGGAATACCTATAGATACGCAGTATTTT. It specifies CASSTGIPIDTQYF.